This passage covers 15 T cell receptor beta chains from one sample sequenced in a study of CD8+CD57+ T cells in acquired aplastic anemia. Genomic DNA templated the TCR beta VDJ and CDR3 profiling. TCRdb re-called the reads through MiXCR, storing one row per CDR3 protein. This sample carries 150,000 to 200,000 distinct CDR3 sequences, under 50% of them seen once, and the ten largest clones take 1.8%. By flow cytometry, patients selected for sequencing had shown an expansion of CD8+CD57+ cells. The sequencing input was sorted CD4+, CD8+, or CD8+CD57+ T cells (not recorded which) from PBMCs. The receptors come from a human donor with aplastic anemia.

Of note for this clonotype: A much larger clone differs by one base, so this may be a read error. The rearrangement uses TRBV14 and TRBJ2-3, with no clear D. V was trimmed by 4 bases and J by 4 bases, leaving 12 bases between them. Germline V gene lookup returns CDR1 SGHDN and CDR2 FVKESK. The CDR3 sequence is 14 residues long. The CDR3: CASSPLVGPDTQYF. CDR3 nucleotide sequence: TGTGCCAGCAGCCCTCTAGTAGGGCCAGATACGCAGTATTTT.

J is TRBJ2-3 and V is TRBV29-1, with D possibly TRBD2 on 5 matching bases. Between the trimmed V and J ends, which lost 7 bases and 2 bases, there was a span of 19 bases. Germline assignment: CDR1 SQVTM and CDR2 ANQGSEA. The CDR3 length is 15 residues. CDR3 sequence: CSAPLGRGTTDTQYF. The CDR3 DNA reads as TGCAGCGCCCCCCTGGGTCGGGGTACCACAGATACGCAGTATTTT.

This clonotype has at least ten counts. The V call is TRBV10-1, the J call TRBJ1-1; the D is unclear. The V end was cut by 7 bases, the J end by 3 bases, with 12 bases between. Germline assignment: CDR1 WNHNN and CDR2 SYGVQD (reference sequence). This CDR3 is 13 amino acids long. The CDR3 bases are TGCGCCAGCACCGATATTAAAGACACTGAAGCTTTCTTT. As protein: CASTDIKDTEAFF.

This clonotype came up once. The rearrangement links TRBV2 to TRBJ1-5; D is perhaps TRBD1 (5 bases). From germline, CDR1 is SNHLY and CDR2 FYNNEI. The CDR3 extends over 14 amino acids. With 2 bases removed from V and 6 bases from J, the gap between germline ends came to 11 bases. The CDR3 nucleotides read TGTGCCAGCAGTGAACAGGGTAATAGTCAGCCCCAGCATTTT. It is translated as CASSEQGNSQPQHF.

The chain combines TRBV28 with TRBJ2-7, with 15 bases identical to TRBD2. This CDR3 contains 17 residues. The ends lost 6 bases at V and 1 base at J; junction bases unmatched: 7. Germline values: CDR1 MDHEN, CDR2 SYDVKM. The CDR3 DNA sequence: TGTGCCAGCAGCCCTGCGGGACTAGCGGGAGGATCCTACGAGCAGTACTTC. Translated: CASSPAGLAGGSYEQYF.

The chain employs TRBV6-5 and TRBJ1-2; D remains ambiguous. Trimming removed 4 bases at V and 5 bases at J, with 20 bases between. The CDR3 runs to 16 residues. In germline, CDR1 is MNHEY, CDR2 SVGAGI. The CDR3 protein is CASSSSLTAGGYGYTF. The CDR3 coding sequence is TGTGCCAGCAGTTCTTCCCTTACAGCGGGAGGATATGGCTACACCTTC.

The V gene is TRBV18, the J gene TRBJ2-3; tentatively, D is TRBD2 (5 bases). Trimming removed 1 base at V and 3 bases at J, with 11 bases between. CDR3 length: 15 residues. Germline CDR1 and CDR2: KGHSH and LQKENI. CDR3 protein: CASSPREGLTDTQYF. CDR3 sequence (DNA): TGTGCCAGCTCACCACGAGAGGGTCTAACAGATACGCAGTATTTT.

CDR3 loop: CSLRGDTEAFF. The CDR3 coding sequence is TGCAGTCTGAGAGGGGACACTGAAGCTTTCTTT. The V and J genes are TRBV20-1 and TRBJ1-1, with a tentative D call TRBD1 (5 bases). The length of the CDR3 is 11 residues. Germline V gene lookup returns CDR1 DFQATT and CDR2 SNEGSKA (reference sequence). V lost 8 bases and J lost 3, with 10 bases in between.

The chain recombines TRBV11-2 with TRBJ2-1; TRBD2 agrees at 10 bases. The DNA end favors TRBJ2-5, so the J call may be wrong. CDR3 length: 16 residues. CDR1 and CDR2 from the germline V gene are SGHAT and FQNNGV. The CDR3, as DNA: TGTGCCAGCAGCTTAACCCAAGCGGGGGGGACAGAGACCCAGTACTTC. Amino acids: CASSLTQAGGTETQYF.

There are many counts of this clonotype. The V call is TRBV4-3, the J call TRBJ1-3, with a tentative D call TRBD1 (5 bases). Deletions cut 4 bases from V and 3 bases from J, with 10 bases between. The CDR3 has 14 residues. Germline CDR1 LGHNA, CDR2 YSLEER. The CDR3 DNA reads TGCGCCAGCAGCCCGACAGTCAATGGAAACACCATATATTTT. As protein: CASSPTVNGNTIYF.

The sample holds a few counts of this clonotype. The V call is TRBV11-2, the J call TRBJ1-4; D is perhaps TRBD1 (5 bases). The length of the CDR3 is 15 residues. The V gene's germline CDR1 is SGHAT and CDR2 FQNNGV. Trimming left V 4 bases short and J 6 bases short, with 15 bases between. CDR3 DNA: TGTGCCAGCAGCTGGATTGGGGGATTCGATGAAAAACTGTTTTTT. Its protein is CASSWIGGFDEKLFF.

The CDR3 DNA sequence: TGCGCCAGCAGCGCCAGGGCTAGCACCGGGGAGCTGTTTTTT. Encoded protein: CASSARASTGELFF. The V gene is TRBV5-1, the J gene TRBJ2-2; a weak D match, TRBD1 (5 bases). The germline gives CDR1 SGHRS, CDR2 YFSETQ. The CDR3 runs to 14 residues. Trimming pared 4 bases from V and 4 bases from J, leaving 11 bases between.

V is TRBV7-9 and J is TRBJ2-2; possibly TRBD1 for D (5 bases). V lost 0 bases to trimming and J lost 6 bases, with 11 bases between them. CDR3 length equals 15 residues. The germline V gene encodes CDR1 SEHNR and CDR2 FQNEAQ (reference sequence). The CDR3 bases are TGTGCCAGCAGCTTAGCGGGGCAGAAGGCCGGGGAGCTGTTTTTT. Protein product: CASSLAGQKAGELFF.

V is TRBV7-9 and J is TRBJ1-1, with 7 positions matching TRBD1. The CDR3 contains 15 residues. Per the germline V gene, CDR1 is SEHNR and CDR2 is FQNEAQ (reference sequence). V was clipped by 2 bases and J by 3 bases; unmatched bases: 6. CDR3 DNA sequence: TGTGCCAGCAGCTTATCCGGGACAGTCCACACTGAAGCTTTCTTT. Residues: CASSLSGTVHTEAFF.

In this sample, this clonotype turned up many times. This chain links TRBV14 with TRBJ2-1; TRBD2 matches at 8 bases. V shed 6 bases, J shed 5 bases, and the junction held 12 bases outside the gene matches. Germline assignment: CDR1 SGHDN and CDR2 FVKESK. The CDR3 runs to 16 residues. CDR3 sequence: CASRNFGLAAHNEQFF. The CDR3 DNA follows: TGTGCCAGCAGGAACTTCGGACTAGCAGCGCACAATGAGCAGTTCTTC.